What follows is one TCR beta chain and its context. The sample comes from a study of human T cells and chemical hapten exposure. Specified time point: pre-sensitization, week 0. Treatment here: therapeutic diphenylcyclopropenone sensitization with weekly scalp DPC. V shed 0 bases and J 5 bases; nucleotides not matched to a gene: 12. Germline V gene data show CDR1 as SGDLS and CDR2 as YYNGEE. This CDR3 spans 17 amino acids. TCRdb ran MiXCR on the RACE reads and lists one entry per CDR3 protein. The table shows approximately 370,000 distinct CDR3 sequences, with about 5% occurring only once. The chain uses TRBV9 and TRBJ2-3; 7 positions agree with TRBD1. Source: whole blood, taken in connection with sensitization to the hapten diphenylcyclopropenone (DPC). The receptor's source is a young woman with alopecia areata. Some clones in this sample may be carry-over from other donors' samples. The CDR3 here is CASSVASGTRTGDTQYF. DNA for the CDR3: TGTGCCAGCAGCGTAGCATCCGGGACACGGACAGGAGATACGCAGTATTTT.